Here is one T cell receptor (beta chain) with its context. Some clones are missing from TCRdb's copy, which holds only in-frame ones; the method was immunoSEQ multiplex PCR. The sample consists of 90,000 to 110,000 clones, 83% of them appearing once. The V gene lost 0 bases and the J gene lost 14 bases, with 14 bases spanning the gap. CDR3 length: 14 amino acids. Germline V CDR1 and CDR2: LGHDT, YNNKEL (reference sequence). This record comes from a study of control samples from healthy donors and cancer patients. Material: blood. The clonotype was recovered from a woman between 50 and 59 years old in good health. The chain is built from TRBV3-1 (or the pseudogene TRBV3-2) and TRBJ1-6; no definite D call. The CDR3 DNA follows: TGTGCCAGCAGCCAAGATATCACGGTTCAAACCCTCCACTTT. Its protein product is CASSQDITVQTLHF.